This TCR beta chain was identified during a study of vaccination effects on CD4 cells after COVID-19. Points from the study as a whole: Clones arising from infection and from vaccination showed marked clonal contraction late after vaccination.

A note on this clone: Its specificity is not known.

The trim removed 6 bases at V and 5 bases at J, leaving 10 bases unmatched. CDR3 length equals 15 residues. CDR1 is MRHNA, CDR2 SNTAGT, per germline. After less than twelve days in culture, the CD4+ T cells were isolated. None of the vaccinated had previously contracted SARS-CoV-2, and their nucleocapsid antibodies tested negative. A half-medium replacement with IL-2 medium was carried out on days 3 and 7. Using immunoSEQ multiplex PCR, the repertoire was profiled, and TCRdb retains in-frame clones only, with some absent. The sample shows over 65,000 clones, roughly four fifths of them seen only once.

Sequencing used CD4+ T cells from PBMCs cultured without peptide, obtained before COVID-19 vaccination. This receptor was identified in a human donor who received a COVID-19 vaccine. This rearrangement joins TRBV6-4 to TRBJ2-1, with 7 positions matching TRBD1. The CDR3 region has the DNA TGTGCCAGCAGCGCTTGGGGACAGACCCACAATGAGCAGTTCTTC. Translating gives CASSAWGQTHNEQFF.